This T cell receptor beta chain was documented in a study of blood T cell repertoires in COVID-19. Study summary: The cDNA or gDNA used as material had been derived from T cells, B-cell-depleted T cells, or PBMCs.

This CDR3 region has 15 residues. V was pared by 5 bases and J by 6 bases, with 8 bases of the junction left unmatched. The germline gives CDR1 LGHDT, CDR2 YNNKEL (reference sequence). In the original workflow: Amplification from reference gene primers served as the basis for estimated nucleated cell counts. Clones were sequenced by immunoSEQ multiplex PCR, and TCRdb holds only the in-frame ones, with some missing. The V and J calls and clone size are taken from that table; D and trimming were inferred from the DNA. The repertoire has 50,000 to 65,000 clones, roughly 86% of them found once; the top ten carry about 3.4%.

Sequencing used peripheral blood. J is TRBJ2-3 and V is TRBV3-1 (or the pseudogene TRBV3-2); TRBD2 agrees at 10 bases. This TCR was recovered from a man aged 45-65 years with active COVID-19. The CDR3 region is CASSDVGAGGDTQYF. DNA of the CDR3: TGTGCCAGCAGCGACGTTGGAGCGGGGGGGGATACGCAGTATTTT.